Listed below are T cell receptor beta chains from one sample, sequenced in a study of patients and donors after allogeneic stem cell transplantation. TCRdb re-derived calls from the RT-PCR reads in MiXCR, one entry per CDR3 protein. The sample consists of around 150,000 distinct CDR3 sequences, approximately 35% of them appearing once. Sequencing was done on a sample of blood, either unsorted or a sorted T cell fraction (not recorded which). Receptor source: a human donor who was either an allogeneic HSCT recipient or a stem cell or donor lymphocyte infusion donor (not recorded which). It is not recorded whose cells these are; they may come from a transplant donor. The CDR3 runs from the conserved cysteine through the conserved F or W. D genes are given only for firm matches. Not every row has a clone size; where given, it reads once, few, many or a size class.

size	D	J	V	CDR3	DNA
-	-	TRBJ2-3	TRBV5-5	CASSLEQGGDTQYF	TGTGCCAGCAGCTTGGAACAGGGAGGGGATACGCAGTATTTT
few	TRBD1	TRBJ1-6	TRBV7-2	CASSLPGQGRTPLHF	TGTGCCAGCAGCTTACCGGGACAGGGTAGGACACCCCTCCACTTT
few	TRBD2	TRBJ2-1	TRBV29-1	CSVVRLAYEQFF	TGCAGCGTCGTTAGACTAGCGTATGAGCAGTTCTTC
-	-	TRBJ1-2	TRBV6-1	CASSMAGTLSYGYTF	TGTGCCTCCTCAATGGCAGGGACGCTTTCCTATGGCTACACCTTC
-	TRBD1	TRBJ1-6	TRBV6-1	CASSGTGVFSPLHF	TGTGCCAGCAGTGGGACAGGGGTATTTTCACCCCTCCACTTT
few	-	TRBJ1-5	TRBV24-1	CATSDPPGAQHF	TGTGCCACCAGTGATCCTCCGGGGGCCCAGCATTTT
-	-	TRBJ1-1	TRBV10-3	CATVSASGNTEAFF	TGTGCCACCGTTTCCGCTTCGGGGAATACTGAAGCTTTCTTT
few	TRBD1	TRBJ1-1	TRBV7-2	CASSYLTGDAEAFF	TGTGCCAGCAGCTACTTGACAGGGGACGCTGAAGCTTTCTTT
few	-	TRBJ2-3	TRBV5-6	CASSLLRHAADTQYF	TGTGCCAGCAGCTTGTTAAGACATGCGGCAGATACGCAGTATTTT
-	-	TRBJ1-2	TRBV27	CASSLVLYGYTF	TGTGCCAGCAGTTTGGTCCTCTATGGCTACACCTTC